This record concerns one T cell receptor (beta chain) sequence. Its cognate antigen has yet to be identified. No base quality information exists; no much larger clone differs at one position. The entry originates in a study of T cell responses to AZD1222 COVID-19 vaccine (dated by TCRdb to the early 2020s). As for the study more broadly: TCR sequencing covered over 230 trial participants: some 210 given two doses of AZD1222 and 26 given two doses of MenACWY control vaccine. Trial participants were enrolled by age into subgroups of 18-55, 56-69 and 70-plus years, and roughly 150, 30 and 60 TCR-sequenced participants, respectively, were included in these subgroups. Results the study describes overall, beyond this receptor: The 56-69-year group was small, and its depth increase did not reach significance, likely because of low power. No day 14 peak-response samples were available, so repertoires were characterized only after the peak T cell response. The vaccine-associated CD4 TCRs covered the entire spike protein, and the dominant responses fell in regions 160-218 and 743-854. Only five or six AZD1222 recipients were SARS-CoV-2 seropositive at baseline, limiting conclusions about previously exposed vaccinees. Participants were mostly white British, with more females than males. The authors suggested clonal diversity may have been underestimated. Epitopes outside the regions mutated in the B.1.351 and B.1.1.7 variants were reportedly recognized by nearly half of the unique spike-specific TCRs. After two AZD1222 doses, spike-specific TCR breadth and depth were significantly higher than at day 0 and than in MenACWY recipients.

Interpreted using the paper, the time point label stands for: about 28 days (+/-7) after the second vaccine dose. AZD1222 recipients with second doses at about 4 weeks or about 12 weeks were pooled, because spike-specific TCR depth and breadth did not differ between schedules. Samples from vaccinated people were obtained from the UK trials COV001 and COV002, which included a single-blind randomized controlled phase 2/3 trial of AZD1222 (ChAdOx1 nCoV-19) in healthy adults. For TCRbeta chain sequencing, PBMC samples from trial participants were taken at day 0 and at day 28 after the second dose. The germline V gene specifies MNHEY as CDR1 and SVGEGT as CDR2. Trimming costs V 4 bases and J 9 bases, and their ends lie 16 bases apart. The CDR3 runs 14 amino acids, cysteine and phenylalanine included. Only CDR3 DNA remains: 42 bases, in frame from the first base. The CDR3 regions of human TCRbeta chains were subjected to immunosequencing. The paper's processing steps were these. TCRs in the repertoires were matched against a reference library of SARS-CoV-2-specific TCRs that had been generated with the MIRA antigen-specificity platform. Breadth was defined as the fraction of unique TCRs that were SARS-CoV-2-associated, and depth was defined as the fraction of total T cells that were SARS-CoV-2-associated. Using the MIRA data, each spike-specific TCR was mapped to the spike region that the TCR reacts to and placed in a CD4 or CD8 class. Log10-transformed breadth and depth values were compared by one-way ANOVA with Sidak's multiple comparisons tests. TCRdb limited this immuneACCESS table to in-frame rearrangements with V and J called. A share of clones is missing; checked studies link under half to unresolved V genes, and the rest is unexplained. D and trimming come from the DNA, and the V and J calls and clone size come from that table. The table for this sample lists some 66,000 clones; 89% of them were counted only once. The ten largest make up about 28% of the sample.

The chain employs TRBV6-2 or TRBV6-3 and TRBJ1-5; the D segment cannot be called with confidence. This TCR came from an adult who received the AZD1222 COVID-19 vaccine. Sequenced here: peripheral blood, sampled 28 days after the second AZD1222 dose. The CDR3 region has the sequence CASSSQTGLAPQHF. The sequence in DNA is TGTGCCAGCAGTTCCCAGACGGGTCTTGCGCCCCAGCATTTT.